The 9 T cell receptor beta chains presented below share a single source sample, sequenced in a study of lung T cells in sarcoidosis with Löfgren's syndrome. TCRdb re-derived calls from the reads in MiXCR, one entry per CDR3 protein. In the table there are 55,000 to 80,000 distinct CDR3 sequences, about 20% of which are singletons. The material sequenced was CD4+ T cells from PBMCs. Receptor source: a human donor with sarcoidosis (Löfgren's syndrome or another form), or a control subject (not recorded which).

This clonotype was counted only a few times. The chain joins TRBV7-3 to TRBJ2-3, with D maybe TRBD1 (6 bases). This CDR3 comprises 15 residues. CDR1 and CDR2 (germline): SGHTA, FQGTGA. Trimming took off 5 bases at V and 0 bases at J, with 12 bases between the two ends. This CDR3 is CASSLMGHSTDTQYF. The CDR3 bases are TGTGCCAGCAGCCTAATGGGACATAGCACAGATACGCAGTATTTT.

The chain is built from TRBV5-4 and TRBJ2-2; D may correspond to TRBD1 or TRBD2 (5 bases each). In germline, CDR1 is SGHNT, CDR2 YYREEE (reference sequence). Trimming stripped 1 base from V and 6 bases from J, with 13 bases between. This CDR3 has 15 amino acids. CDR3 loop: CASSLNSRGSGELFF. The CDR3, as DNA: TGTGCCAGCAGCTTGAATTCCCGGGGCTCCGGGGAGCTGTTTTTT.

The V and J genes are TRBV19 and TRBJ2-3, with TRBD1 identical over 7 bases. The V segment lost 6 bases and the J segment 2 bases; nucleotides outside the gene matches: 5. From germline, CDR1 is LNHDA and CDR2 SQIVND (reference sequence). The CDR3 totals 14 residues. CDR3 in DNA: TGTGCCAGTAGCTTCACAGGGGCCACAGATACGCAGTATTTT. The encoded protein is CASSFTGATDTQYF.

The sample holds many counts of this clonotype. The gene calls are TRBV20-1 and TRBJ1-1, with 7 bases matching TRBD1. The germline CDR1 and CDR2 sequences are DFQATT and SNEGSKA (reference sequence). The CDR3 loop spans 15 amino acids. V lost 0 bases and J lost 6; bases outside the gene matches: 10. The CDR3 DNA sequence: TGCAGTGCTAGAGATGTATCCAGGGGGGGCCCTGAAGCTTTCTTT. This codes for CSARDVSRGGPEAFF.

This clonotype was seen more than once but under ten times. This sequence joins TRBV4-1 and TRBJ2-5; 7 bases are a match to TRBD2. Germline CDR1 is MGHRA and CDR2 is YSYEKL. V lost 2 bases to trimming and J lost 2 bases; unmatched junction nucleotides: 5. The CDR3 length is 15 residues. The CDR3 reads CASSQSGTRQETQYF. CDR3 bases: TGCGCCAGCAGCCAAAGCGGGACCAGGCAAGAGACCCAGTACTTC.

In this sample, this clonotype is medium-sized. J is TRBJ2-7 and V is TRBV27; 8 bases are shared with TRBD1. The junction had 6 bases not matched to a gene; V was cut back by 6 bases and J by 8 bases. Germline V CDR1 and CDR2: MNHEY, SMNVEV (reference sequence). The CDR3 extends over 12 amino acids. The CDR3 DNA sequence: TGTGCCAGCAGCCAAAGACAGGGGAAGCAGTACTTC. This gives the protein CASSQRQGKQYF.

Concerning this clonotype itself: One end of the junction varies from germline; a read error may be responsible. The chain combines TRBV20-1 with TRBJ1-5; no clear D gene. This CDR3 spans 15 amino acids. Germline V gives CDR1 DFQATT, CDR2 SNEGSKA (reference sequence). DNA for the CDR3: TGCAGTGCTGGAGAGGGCGTGCACAAAAATCAGCCCCAGCATTTT. This encodes CSAGEGVHKNQPQHF.

This clonotype was seen repeatedly, ten times or more. The V call is TRBV6-1, the J call TRBJ2-1, with D maybe TRBD2 (5 bases). In germline, CDR1 is MNHNS, CDR2 SASEGT. Trimming left V 5 bases short and J 7 bases short, with 18 bases between. The CDR3 consists of 15 residues. Here the CDR3 DNA reads TGTGCCAGCAGTCGGGCGGGTTCTGTGGGGAATGAGCAGTTCTTC. Protein: CASSRAGSVGNEQFF.

The V call is TRBV10-2, the J call TRBJ1-3; D is unresolved. The CDR3 consists of 14 residues. Germline V gives CDR1 WSHSY, CDR2 SAAADI. Trimming took 2 bases from V and 2 from J, leaving 7 bases between them. The DNA of the CDR3 is TGCGCCAGCAGTGAGACGGCAGCTGGAAACACCATATATTTT. It codes for CASSETAAGNTIYF.